One and the same sample provided the 25 T cell receptor beta chains below, sequenced in a study of blood T cell repertoires in COVID-19. Sequencing used immunoSEQ multiplex PCR; TCRdb keeps in-frame clones, though not all of them. The table records approximately 180,000 clones, 75% to 85% of them present only once. Sequencing used PBMCs or T cells enriched from blood (not recorded which). The receptor set was obtained from a woman aged 45-65 years with acute COVID-19.

The J gene is TRBJ2-5, the V gene TRBV9; 11 nucleotides line up with TRBD2. Looked up from germline, CDR1 is SGDLS and CDR2 is YYNGEE. V lost 3 bases to trimming and J lost 0 bases; unmatched junction nucleotides: 4. This CDR3 region has 16 residues. In DNA form, the CDR3 reads TGTGCCAGCAGCGCTCTAGCGGGGGGTCACCAAGAGACCCAGTACTTC. Protein: CASSALAGGHQETQYF.

The chain uses TRBV4-1 and TRBJ1-1, with D possibly TRBD1 on 5 matching bases. Germline lookup yields CDR1 MGHRA and CDR2 YSYEKL. V was clipped by 4 bases and J by 3 bases, with 9 bases between them. This CDR3 comprises 13 residues. CDR3: CASSPTDYTEAFF. Written as DNA, the CDR3 is TGCGCCAGCAGCCCGACAGATTACACTGAAGCTTTCTTT.

This chain uses TRBV19 with TRBJ2-5; 10 positions match TRBD2. The CDR3 length is 16 residues. The V gene end was trimmed by 3 bases and the J gene end by 5 bases; junction bases not matched to a gene: 9. Germline V CDR1 and CDR2: LNHDA, SQIVND (reference sequence). CDR3 loop: CASSMSVAGGWETQYF. The CDR3 nucleotides are TGTGCCAGTAGTATGTCGGTAGCGGGGGGCTGGGAGACCCAGTACTTC.

J is TRBJ1-2 and V is TRBV11-2; TRBD1 agrees at 10 bases. Germline-derived CDR1 and CDR2 are SGHAT and FQNNGV. Unmatched junction bases numbered 8, after V lost 4 bases and J lost 6 bases. This CDR3 is built from 15 residues. This CDR3 is CASSSMTGGFNGYTF. For the CDR3, the DNA is TGTGCCAGCAGCTCTATGACAGGGGGCTTTAATGGCTACACCTTC.

This chain uses TRBV18 with TRBJ1-3; D might be TRBD1 (5 bases). This CDR3 contains 17 residues. Germline V gives CDR1 KGHSH, CDR2 LQKENI. Trimming stripped 3 bases from V and 0 bases from J, with 15 bases between. CDR3 nucleotides: TGTGCCAGCTCACCCAGGGTTGGGGGGAGCTCTGGAAACACCATATATTTT. Residues: CASSPRVGGSSGNTIYF.

The chain couples TRBV28 to TRBJ2-3; 10 positions agree with TRBD2. Germline V gives CDR1 MDHEN, CDR2 SYDVKM. The CDR3 length is 19 residues. The junction had 12 bases not matched to a gene; V was cut back by 1 base and J by 2 bases. The CDR3 sequence is CASSLYGWGLAGDTDTQYF. The CDR3 nucleotides are TGTGCCAGCAGTTTATATGGTTGGGGGCTAGCGGGGGACACAGATACGCAGTATTTT.

V is TRBV28 and J is TRBJ1-3; D unresolved. Trimming shortened V by 3 bases and J by 0 bases, and 9 bases separated the two germline ends. Germline V CDR1 and CDR2: MDHEN, SYDVKM. The CDR3 totals 15 residues. This CDR3 is CASSFVRSSGNTIYF. CDR3 bases: TGTGCCAGCAGTTTCGTCCGGAGCTCTGGAAACACCATATATTTT.

The chain joins TRBV20-1 to TRBJ2-1; TRBD2 might be the D (5 bases). The CDR3 is 12 amino acids. Between the trimmed V and J ends, which lost 3 bases and 7 bases, there was a span of 10 bases. Germline loops: CDR1 DFQATT, CDR2 SNEGSKA (reference sequence). Here the CDR3 reads CSASGSGNEQFF. CDR3 DNA sequence: TGCAGTGCTAGTGGTTCGGGAAATGAGCAGTTCTTC.

This clone has only a few counts. The chain couples TRBV12-5 to TRBJ2-7, with D uncertain. With 6 bases removed from V and 9 bases from J, the gap between germline ends came to 15 bases. Germline CDR1 reads LGHNT; CDR2 reads FRNRAP. The CDR3 runs to 12 residues. CDR3 in amino acids: CASGPPGHGQYV. Written as DNA, the CDR3 is TGTGCTAGTGGACCGCCGGGTCACGGGCAGTACGTC.

This chain links TRBV19 with TRBJ1-3, with 8 bases aligning to TRBD1. Germline lookup yields CDR1 LNHDA and CDR2 SQIVND (reference sequence). This CDR3 spans 14 amino acids. V gave up 6 bases and J gave up 2 bases; unmatched junction bases: 3. CDR3 DNA: TGTGCCAGTAGCCAGACAGGGGCTGGAAACACCATATATTTT. This translates into CASSQTGAGNTIYF.

The V call is TRBV7-3, the J call TRBJ1-6, with no clear D. The CDR3 sequence is 15 residues long. The V and J ends lost 5 bases and 0 bases respectively, with 8 bases between them. Looked up from germline, CDR1 is SGHTA and CDR2 is FQGTGA. CDR3 residues: CASSLKSSYNSPLHF. The CDR3 DNA reads as TGTGCCAGCAGCCTAAAGAGCTCCTATAATTCACCCCTCCACTTT. The entire variable domain, with the rest obtained from reference TRBV7-3 and TRBJ1-6, is as follows: GAGVSQTPSNKVTEKGKYVELRCDPISGHTALYWYRQSLGQGPEFLIYFQGTGAADDSGLPNDRFFAVRPEGSVSTLKIQRTERGDSAVYLCASSLKSSYNSPLHFGNGTRLTVT.

The chain combines TRBV29-1 with TRBJ2-5, with 12 bases lining up with TRBD1. This CDR3 region has 15 residues. With V trimmed by 5 bases and J by 6 bases, 10 bases remained unmatched. Germline CDR1 is SQVTM and CDR2 is ANQGSEA. In DNA, the CDR3 is TGCAGCGTTCCTATCGGGACAGGGGGCGAAAAGACCCAGTACTTC. This codes for CSVPIGTGGEKTQYF.

This chain uses TRBV5-5 with TRBJ2-5; 9 nucleotides align to TRBD1. The CDR3 totals 16 residues. Germline CDR1 is SGHKS and CDR2 is YYEKEE (reference sequence). Unmatched junction bases numbered 8, after V lost 4 bases and J lost 1 base. CDR3 in amino acids: CASSPGQGLGQETQYF. The CDR3 nucleotides read TGTGCCAGCAGCCCAGGACAGGGGTTAGGCCAAGAGACCCAGTACTTC.

This chain links TRBV19 with TRBJ1-2; D may be TRBD1 (5 bases). The CDR3 extends over 15 amino acids. CDR1 LNHDA and CDR2 SQIVND come from the germline V gene (reference sequence). The V end was cut by 2 bases, the J end by 0 bases, with 10 bases between. This chain's CDR3 is CASSIWTPTNYGYTF. In DNA form, the CDR3 reads TGTGCCAGTAGTATATGGACACCAACTAACTATGGCTACACCTTC. Filled out from reference TRBV19 and TRBJ1-2, the complete variable domain reads DGGITQSPKYLFRKEGQNVTLSCEQNLNHDAMYWYRQDPGQGLRLIYYSQIVNDFQKGDIAEGYSVSREKKESFPLTVTSAQKNPTAFYLCASSIWTPTNYGYTFGSGTRLTVV.

This clone was observed a few times. A much larger clone differs from this one at a single base, so this may be a read error. The same CDR3 can be traced to other DNA sequences in this sample. The chain is built from TRBV28 and TRBJ2-7; D uncertain. V was cut by 4 bases and J by 3 bases, with 4 bases left in between. Per germline, CDR1 MDHEN and CDR2 SYDVKM. The CDR3 length is 11 residues. In nucleotides, the CDR3 is TGTGCCAGCAGTTCTTACTACGAGCAGTACGTC. It translates to CASSSYYEQYV.

The DNA for the CDR3 is TGTGCCAGCAGCTTAAGTAGCTTAAGTGGGTCAGAGTTTGAAGCTTTCTTT. It codes for CASSLSSLSGSEFEAFF. V usage is TRBV7-3 and J usage is TRBJ1-1; D gene unclear. The V end lost 1 base, the J end lost 7 bases, and 22 bases lay between the germline ends. The CDR3 covers 17 residues. From germline, CDR1 is SGHTA and CDR2 FQGTGA.

This chain's CDR3 is CASSPFIGSGFEKRDEQYV. Here the CDR3 DNA reads TGTGCCAGCAGCCCCTTTATTGGTAGCGGTTTCGAAAAGCGCGACGAGCAGTACGTC. The chain links TRBV11-2 to TRBJ2-7; maybe TRBD2 (6 bases). V lost 5 bases and J lost 5, with 31 bases in between. The CDR3 is 19 residues long. Germline CDR1 SGHAT, CDR2 FQNNGV.

This chain connects TRBV7-9 to TRBJ2-7; 7 positions agree with TRBD2. CDR3 length equals 16 residues. V lost 4 bases and J lost 2; bases outside the gene matches: 11. Germline-derived CDR1 and CDR2 are SEHNR and FQNEAQ (reference sequence). The CDR3 DNA reads TGTGCCAGCAGCTCCGCCGCGGGGGTGCCTCCCTACGAGCAGTACGTC. Protein product: CASSSAAGVPPYEQYV.

The rearrangement uses TRBV28 and TRBJ2-5; 13 bases fit TRBD2. V dropped 5 bases and J dropped 7; count of bases not matched to a gene: 1. The CDR3 is 13 residues long. CDR1 MDHEN and CDR2 SYDVKM come from the germline V gene. The CDR3 protein is CASSRTSGGTQYF. CDR3 DNA sequence: TGTGCCAGCAGTAGGACTAGCGGGGGGACCCAGTACTTC.

A few counts support this clone. The J gene is TRBJ1-2, the V gene TRBV15; D perhaps matches TRBD1 (5 bases). The CDR3 has 13 residues. V shed 0 bases and J shed 5 bases, with 7 bases lying between them. CDR1 and CDR2 (germline): LNHNV, YYDKDF (reference sequence). CDR3 sequence (DNA): TGTGCCACCAGCAGAGATCCAGGGTATGGCTACACCTTC. The encoded protein is CATSRDPGYGYTF.

The rearrangement joins TRBV28 to TRBJ1-5; 11 bases align to TRBD1. V lost 1 base, J lost 0 bases, and 8 bases stayed unmatched. The CDR3 has 19 amino acids. Per the germline V gene, CDR1 is MDHEN and CDR2 is SYDVKM. CDR3 sequence reads: CASSLSFGTGGYSNQPQHF. The CDR3 DNA reads TGTGCCAGCAGTTTATCCTTCGGGACAGGGGGTTATAGCAATCAGCCCCAGCATTTT.

The V gene is TRBV7-9, the J gene TRBJ1-4; maybe TRBD1 (6 bases). The CDR3 extends over 16 amino acids. The V and J ends lost 6 bases and 6 bases respectively, with 20 bases between them. CDR1 SEHNR and CDR2 FQNEAQ come from the germline V gene (reference sequence). As DNA, the CDR3 is TGTGCCAGCAGTGTTTTAACCGGGACATCACATGAAAAACTGTTTTTT. This encodes CASSVLTGTSHEKLFF.

The chain carries TRBV6-5 and TRBJ1-2; 8 bases line up with TRBD1. This CDR3 is 15 amino acids long. The J segment lost 8 bases and the V segment lost 8 bases, leaving 16 bases of the junction unmatched. Germline loops: CDR1 MNHEY, CDR2 SVGAGI. Here the CDR3 reads CASDSRKNSGGGYTF. DNA for the CDR3: TGTGCCAGCGACTCCCGAAAAAACTCAGGGGGCGGCTACACCTTC.

This clone has just a few counts. This chain joins TRBV7-2 and TRBJ1-5, with D tentatively TRBD1 (5 bases). The CDR3 runs 14 residues. Trimming cost V 2 bases and J 5 bases, with 10 bases left between them. CDR1 and CDR2 (germline): SGHTA, FQGNSA. DNA of the CDR3: TGTGCCAGCAGCTTATCCTGGGGGGATCAGCCCCAGCATTTT. This translates into CASSLSWGDQPQHF.

The chain joins TRBV5-6 to TRBJ1-6; TRBD1 might be the D (5 bases). The V and J ends lost 0 bases and 10 bases respectively, with 14 bases between them. This CDR3 is 15 amino acids long. Germline V lookup: CDR1 SGHDT, CDR2 YYEEEE. The CDR3 DNA follows: TGTGCCAGCAGCTTGGGTCGTCAGGGCCGCTCACCCCTCCACTTT. This codes for CASSLGRQGRSPLHF.